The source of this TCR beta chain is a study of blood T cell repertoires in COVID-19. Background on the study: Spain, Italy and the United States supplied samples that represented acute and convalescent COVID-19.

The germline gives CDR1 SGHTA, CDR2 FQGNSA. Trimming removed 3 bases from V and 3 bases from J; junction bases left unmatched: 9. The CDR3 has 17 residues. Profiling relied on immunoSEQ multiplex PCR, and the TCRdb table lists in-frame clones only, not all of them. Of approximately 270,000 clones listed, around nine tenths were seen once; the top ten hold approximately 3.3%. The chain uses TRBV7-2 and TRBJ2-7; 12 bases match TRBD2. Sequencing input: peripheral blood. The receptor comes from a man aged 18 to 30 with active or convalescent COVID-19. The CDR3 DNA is TGTGCCAGCAGCTTCACACTAGCGGGAGGAGCCTTCTACGAGCAGTACTTC. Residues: CASSFTLAGGAFYEQYF.